The subject of this entry is one T cell receptor (beta chain). The sample is drawn from a study of blood T cell repertoires in COVID-19. Across the study: PBMCs, B-cell-depleted T cells, or T cells provided the cDNA or gDNA that made up the material.

The germline V and J ends were trimmed by 0 bases and 2 bases, with 11 bases remaining between them. The CDR3 is 16 residues long. Germline V gene data show CDR1 as LNHDA and CDR2 as SQIVND (reference sequence). Original analysis: Estimation of nucleated cell counts was performed using reference gene primer amplification. Repertoires were generated with immunoSEQ multiplex PCR, while TCRdb's copy carries only in-frame clones and drops some. V and J calls and clone size follow that table, whereas D and trimming were derived from the DNA. The data contain about 55,000 clones, roughly 90% of them singletons.

The V call is TRBV19, the J call TRBJ2-1; D not certain. Sequenced input: peripheral blood. The sequence was collected from a man aged 60 to 69 with active COVID-19. The CDR3 here is CASSIDQAYPYNEQFF. The CDR3 nucleotides are TGTGCCAGTAGTATAGATCAGGCATACCCCTACAATGAGCAGTTCTTC.